This T cell receptor (beta chain) stems from a study of shared clonotypes between healthy human individuals. The protocol was immunoSEQ multiplex PCR, while the TCRdb copy is restricted to in-frame clones and leaves out a portion. The repertoire holds about 600,000 clones, with about 80% as singletons. Trimming cost V 6 bases and J 6 bases, with 7 bases left between them. CDR3 length equals 11 residues. Germline V CDR1 and CDR2: MRHNA, SNTAGT. The sequenced sample consisted of PBMCs. This chain connects TRBV6-4 to TRBJ2-3; D is unclear. The sequence came from a woman aged 35 to 49 in good health. Some clones in this sample may be carry-over from other donors' samples. CDR3 in amino acids: CASRTEDTQYF. The CDR3 nucleotides read TGTGCCAGCAGGACCGAGGATACGCAGTATTTT.